This TCR beta chain emerged from a study of blood T cells in healthy people across ages. Next came a second PCR, run for 7 to 11 cycles, which used a sample-barcoded 5' primer along with a J-beta primer mix. Via MiXCR, TCRdb re-called the 5' RACE reads, giving one row per CDR3 protein. The data contain 1.2 million to 1.5 million distinct CDR3 sequences, 59% of them singletons. In germline, CDR1 is DFQATT, CDR2 SNEGSKA (reference sequence). V was shortened by 1 base and J by 5 bases, with 9 bases between the two germline ends. The length of the CDR3 is 12 residues. V and J are TRBV20-1 and TRBJ2-7; D remains ambiguous. The material sequenced was blood. The sequence derives from a man aged 18 to 30 in good health. The CDR3 here is CSARASSHEQYF. CDR3 DNA: TGCAGTGCTAGAGCGAGTTCCCACGAGCAGTACTTC.